This T cell receptor beta chain was retrieved from a study of quantifying T cell responses using KT2 cells. On the study more broadly: RNA was reverse transcribed with TCR alpha and beta constant-region primers. The second PCR was a qPCR stopped at a predetermined fluorescence threshold. Study observations and caveats: KT2 sequence counts showed saturation when very many KT2 cells were spiked in. Detection of KT2 sequences held at the lowest tested level, about one cell per 100,000 PBMC.

The sample is PBMC spiked with counted cells of clone KT2. CDR3 size: 14 residues. V was trimmed by 4 bases and J by 7 bases, leaving 11 bases between them. Germline-derived CDR1 and CDR2 are MNHEY and SVGAGI. A single-stranded UMI oligo with SP2 sequence was ligated to cDNA 3' ends. An equimolar mix of RC1.1 and RC1.2 primed the beta chain across TRBC1 and TRBC2. Each CDR3 protein gets one entry after TCRdb re-called the UMI-ligation and nested PCR reads with MiXCR. The data show fewer than 50,000 distinct CDR3 sequences, around a tenth seen once. In the case of this clonotype: Its antigen is currently unknown.

This chain connects TRBV6-5 to TRBJ1-6; weak D call: TRBD1 (6 bases). The sequencing input was PBMCs spiked with cells of the T cell clone KT2. The TCR comes from a human donor. CDR3 sequence reads: CASSSGVTNSPLHF. CDR3 DNA: TGTGCCAGCAGTTCAGGGGTTACCAATTCACCCCTCCACTTT.